This entry lists 5 T cell receptor beta chains sequenced from one sample in a study of patients and donors after allogeneic stem cell transplantation. TCRdb used MiXCR to reprocess the RT-PCR reads, holding one entry per CDR3 protein. The sample lists some 160,000 distinct CDR3 sequences; 24% were seen once. Sequences were obtained from blood, either unsorted or a sorted T cell fraction (not recorded which). The source is a human donor who was either an allogeneic HSCT recipient or a stem cell or donor lymphocyte infusion donor (not recorded which). It is not recorded whose cells these are; they may come from a transplant donor.

V usage is TRBV24-1 and J usage is TRBJ2-5; D is possibly TRBD1 (6 bases). Germline values: CDR1 KGHDR, CDR2 SFDVKD. This CDR3 has 12 amino acids. Trimming removed 7 bases at V and 7 bases at J, with 12 bases between. The CDR3 region is CATSAGQMTQYF. DNA of the CDR3: TGTGCCACCAGCGCCGGACAGATGACCCAGTACTTC.

This chain joins TRBV29-1 and TRBJ1-1; the D is unclear. The CDR3 covers 9 residues. Trimming stripped 5 bases from V and 9 bases from J, with 7 bases between. CDR1 SQVTM and CDR2 ANQGSEA come from the germline V gene. The CDR3 DNA is TGCAGCGTTAACAGAAAAGCTTTCTTT. Residues: CSVNRKAFF.

This chain joins TRBV5-1 and TRBJ1-1, with 8 bases lining up with TRBD1. Germline trimming cut 4 bases from V and 11 bases from J; bases unmatched to any gene: 10. The CDR3 extends over 13 amino acids. From germline, CDR1 is SGHRS and CDR2 YFSETQ. The CDR3 bases are TGCGCCAGCAGCCGTGGACAGGGAGGATATGCTTTCTTT. Translation gives CASSRGQGGYAFF.

The chain recombines TRBV20-1 with TRBJ2-6; 12 bases line up with TRBD2. Germline V gives CDR1 DFQATT, CDR2 SNEGSKA (reference sequence). Trimming cost V 5 bases and J 2 bases; bases outside gene matches: 13. The CDR3 is 19 amino acids. The CDR3 region is CSAHFCPSGRATGANVLTF. CDR3 nucleotides: TGCAGTGCTCACTTTTGTCCTAGCGGGAGGGCCACTGGGGCCAACGTCCTGACTTTC.

This clonotype was recorded a few times. The rearrangement links TRBV29-1 to TRBJ2-7, with D unresolved. Germline V CDR1 and CDR2: SQVTM, ANQGSEA. CDR3 length: 13 residues. V dropped 4 bases and J dropped 0 bases, with 10 bases sitting between them. The CDR3 sequence is CSVVYQSSYEQYF. Written as DNA, the CDR3 is TGCAGCGTTGTCTACCAGAGCTCCTACGAGCAGTACTTC.